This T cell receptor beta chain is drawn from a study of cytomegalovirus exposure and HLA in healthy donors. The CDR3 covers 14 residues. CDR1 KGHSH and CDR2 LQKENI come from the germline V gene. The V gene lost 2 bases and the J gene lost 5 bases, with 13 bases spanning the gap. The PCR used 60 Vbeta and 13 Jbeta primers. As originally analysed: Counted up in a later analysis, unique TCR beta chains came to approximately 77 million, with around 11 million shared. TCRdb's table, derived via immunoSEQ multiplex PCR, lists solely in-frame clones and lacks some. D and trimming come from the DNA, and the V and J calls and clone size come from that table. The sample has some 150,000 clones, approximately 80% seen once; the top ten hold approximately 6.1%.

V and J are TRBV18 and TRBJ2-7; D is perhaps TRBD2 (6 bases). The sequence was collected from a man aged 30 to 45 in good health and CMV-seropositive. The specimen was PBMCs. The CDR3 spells CASSPNDSGHEQYF. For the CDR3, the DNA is TGTGCCAGCTCACCAAACGACAGCGGGCACGAGCAGTACTTC.